This T cell receptor beta chain was recorded in a study of blood T cell repertoires in COVID-19 (dated by TCRdb to 2020 to 2021). With regard to the full study: Samples from collaborators originated in the United States, Italy and Spain and spanned both the acute and convalescent phases of COVID-19. The material from the prospective study consisted of cDNA or gDNA derived from T cells, B-cell-depleted T cells, or PBMCs. The dataset comprised deeply sampled blood TCRbeta repertoires from subjects exposed to, actively infected with, or recovered from COVID-19. A freely available public database, intended as a resource for researchers studying the immune response to SARS-CoV-2, is where the repertoires were released. The samples were drawn from the first 160 participants of the ongoing ImmuneRACE study and from 950 to 1,500 subjects provided by 6 global collaborators. A de-identified subject ID, COVID-19 status, age in years and sex were almost always included in the sample metadata. Where available, HLA class I and class II types were taken from metadata supplied by the sample provider and were not determined by assay-based typing. The paper as a whole reports these results and caveats: Clinical and demographic metadata were provided uncurated, with the amount varying by source and participant.

The immunoSEQ Assay, a bias-controlled multiplex PCR, was used to amplify TCRbeta CDR3 regions from genomic DNA. Processing in the source paper ran as follows. Nucleated cell counts per sample were estimated from amplification of reference gene primers within the assay. To quantify the absolute abundance of each unique TCRbeta CDR3 rearrangement, sequence reads were collapsed and filtered. For each sample, productive Simpson clonality was calculated as the square root of Simpson's diversity index over productive rearrangements. TCRdb took over this immuneACCESS table, retaining in-frame rearrangements with V and J assigned. Such tables are incomplete; in checked studies, under half of the missing clones stem from an unresolved V gene, and the remainder is unexplained. V and J calls and clone size are given by that table; D and trimming were obtained from the DNA. The sample table contains 350,000 to 450,000 clones; only one count was recorded for 90% to 95% of them. The ten largest clones capture around 0.94% of the sample.

Enrolling through a virtual design, the prospective study's participants ranged in age from roughly 18 to 89 years and lived across 24 United States geographic areas. In the prospective study, cohorts were assigned on the basis of participant-reported clinical history obtained from a screening survey and a study questionnaire. Exposed participants had been in contact with someone with a PCR-confirmed or clinician-diagnosed COVID-19 case within 2 weeks of study entry. Each participant in the prospective study had whole blood, serum and a nasopharyngeal or oropharyngeal swab collected by mobile phlebotomists. Additional blood draws and questionnaires over an approximately two-month period could optionally be provided by prospective study participants. Blood samples from the prospective study were shipped frozen or at room temperature prior to DNA extraction. V is pruned by 3 bases and J by 1 base, leaving 9 bases of the junction without a gene match. Looking up the germline V gene (reference sequence) yields CDR1 DFQATT and CDR2 SNEGSKA. Including the terminal cysteine and phenylalanine, the CDR3 comprises 15 residues. The entry retains the CDR3 DNA only, 45 bases that are in frame from base 1.

Concerning this clone itself: Its binding antigen is unknown. It has no much larger one-base neighbor in the sample; base qualities were not kept.

The rearrangement combines TRBV20-1 with TRBJ2-7; TRBD2 fits 7 bases in the junction. This receptor was taken from a middle-aged woman who had been exposed to COVID-19. Sequenced material: PBMCs or T cells enriched from blood (not recorded which). The CDR3: CSASESGMGSYEQYF. The DNA reads TGCAGTGCTAGTGAAAGCGGGATGGGATCCTACGAGCAGTACTTC.